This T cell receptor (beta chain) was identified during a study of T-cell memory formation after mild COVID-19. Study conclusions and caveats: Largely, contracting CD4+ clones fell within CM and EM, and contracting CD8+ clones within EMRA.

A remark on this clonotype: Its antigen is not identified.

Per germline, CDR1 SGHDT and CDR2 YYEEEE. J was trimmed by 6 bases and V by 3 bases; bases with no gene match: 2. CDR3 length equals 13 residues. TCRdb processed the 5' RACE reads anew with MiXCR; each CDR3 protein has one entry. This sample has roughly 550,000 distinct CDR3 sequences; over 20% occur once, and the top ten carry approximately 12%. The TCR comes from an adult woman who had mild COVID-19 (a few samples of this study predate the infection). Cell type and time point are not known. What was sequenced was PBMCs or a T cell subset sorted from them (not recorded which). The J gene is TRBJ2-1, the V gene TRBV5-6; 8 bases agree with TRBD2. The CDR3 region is CASSYGTSNEQFF. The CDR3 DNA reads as TGTGCCAGCAGCTACGGGACTAGCAATGAGCAGTTCTTC.